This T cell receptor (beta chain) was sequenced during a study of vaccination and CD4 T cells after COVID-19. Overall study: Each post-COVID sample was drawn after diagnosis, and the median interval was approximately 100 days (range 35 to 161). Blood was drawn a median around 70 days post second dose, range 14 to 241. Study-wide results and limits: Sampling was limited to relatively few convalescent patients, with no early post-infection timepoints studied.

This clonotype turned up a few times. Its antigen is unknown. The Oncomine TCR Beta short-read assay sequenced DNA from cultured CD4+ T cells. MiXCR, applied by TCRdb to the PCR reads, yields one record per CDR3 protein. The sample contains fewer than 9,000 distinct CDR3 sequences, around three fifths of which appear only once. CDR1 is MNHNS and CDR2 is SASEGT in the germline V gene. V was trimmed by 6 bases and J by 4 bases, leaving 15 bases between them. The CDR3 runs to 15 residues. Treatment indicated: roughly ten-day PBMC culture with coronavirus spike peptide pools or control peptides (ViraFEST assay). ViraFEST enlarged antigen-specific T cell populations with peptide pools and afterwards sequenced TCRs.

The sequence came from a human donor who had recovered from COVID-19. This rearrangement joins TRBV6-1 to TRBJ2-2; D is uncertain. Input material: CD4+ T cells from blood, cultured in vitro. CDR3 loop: CASSRNVGGTGELFF. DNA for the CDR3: TGTGCCAGCAGCCGCAATGTGGGCGGCACCGGGGAGCTGTTTTTT.